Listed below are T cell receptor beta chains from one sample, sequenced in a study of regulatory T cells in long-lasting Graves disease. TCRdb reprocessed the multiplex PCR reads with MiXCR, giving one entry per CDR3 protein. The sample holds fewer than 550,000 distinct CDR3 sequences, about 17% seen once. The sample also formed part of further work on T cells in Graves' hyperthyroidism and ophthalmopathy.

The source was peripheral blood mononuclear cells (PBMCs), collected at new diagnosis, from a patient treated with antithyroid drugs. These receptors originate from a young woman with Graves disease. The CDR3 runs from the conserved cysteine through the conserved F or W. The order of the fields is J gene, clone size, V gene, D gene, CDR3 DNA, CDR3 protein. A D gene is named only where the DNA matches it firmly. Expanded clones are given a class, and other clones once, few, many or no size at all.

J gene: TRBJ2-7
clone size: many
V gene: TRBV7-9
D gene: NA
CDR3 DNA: TGTGCCAGCAGCGAGCGGAGCTCCTACGAGCAGTACTTC
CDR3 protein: CASSERSSYEQYF

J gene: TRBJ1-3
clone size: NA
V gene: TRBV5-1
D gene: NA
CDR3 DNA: TGCGCCAGCACCGCCCCGACTGGAAACACCATATATTTT
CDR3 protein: CASTAPTGNTIYF

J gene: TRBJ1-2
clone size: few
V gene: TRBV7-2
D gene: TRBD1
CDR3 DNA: TGTGCCAGCAGCTTAGGGGGCGGGACAGGGGCTTTTTTTTATGGCTACACCTTC
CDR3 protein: CASSLGGGTGAFFYGYTF

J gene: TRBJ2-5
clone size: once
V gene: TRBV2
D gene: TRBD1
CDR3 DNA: TGTGCCAGCAGGTGGGGAGACAGGGGGGTCGAGACCCAGTACTTC
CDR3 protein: CASRWGDRGVETQYF

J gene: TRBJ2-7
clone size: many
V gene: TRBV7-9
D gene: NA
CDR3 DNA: TGTGCCAGCAGCGAACCGGGCCGATCCTTCTACGAGCAGTACTTC
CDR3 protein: CASSEPGRSFYEQYF

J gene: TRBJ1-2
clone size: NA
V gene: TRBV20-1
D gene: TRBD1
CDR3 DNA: TGCAGTGCTCCTCGACAGGGTTTCGGTGACTATGGCTACACCTTC
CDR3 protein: CSAPRQGFGDYGYTF

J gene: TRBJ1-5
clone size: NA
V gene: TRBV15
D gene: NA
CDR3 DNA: TGTGCCACCAGCAGAGACCGAGCTGAGCCCCAGCATTTT
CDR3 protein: CATSRDRAEPQHF

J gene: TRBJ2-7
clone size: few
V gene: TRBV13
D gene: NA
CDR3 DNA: TGTGCCAGCAGCTTCGGGCTCGCGAACCCCTCCCCGCGCGAGCAGTACTTC
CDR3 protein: CASSFGLANPSPREQYF

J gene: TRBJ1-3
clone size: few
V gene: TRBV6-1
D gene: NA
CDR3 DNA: TGTGCCAGCGGCGATGTGGCCTCTGGATACACCATATATTTT
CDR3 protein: CASGDVASGYTIYF

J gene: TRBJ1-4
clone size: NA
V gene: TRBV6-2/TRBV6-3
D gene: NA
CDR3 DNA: TGTGCCAGCAGTTATGCGGGGATCAATGAAAAACTGTTTTTT
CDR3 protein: CASSYAGINEKLFF

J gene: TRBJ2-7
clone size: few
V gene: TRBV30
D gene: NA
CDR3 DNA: TGTGCCGTACAGGAGGGGGCGAGTAGCTCCTACGAGCAGTACTTC
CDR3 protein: CAVQEGASSSYEQYF

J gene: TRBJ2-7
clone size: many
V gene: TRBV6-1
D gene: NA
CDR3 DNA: TGTGCCAGCGGGAACAGGGCTTACGAGCAGTACTTC
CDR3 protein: CASGNRAYEQYF